The 21 T cell receptor beta chains listed next were all sequenced from one sample in a study of response to subunit inactivated influenza vaccine. MiXCR, applied by TCRdb to the RT-PCR reads, yields one record per CDR3 protein. The sample gives hundreds of thousands of distinct CDR3 sequences, 10% to 15% of which show up once; roughly a tenth is in the top ten. Sequenced material: PBMCs from blood, taken on the day of vaccination. These receptors came from a man aged 45-65 years who received an inactivated influenza vaccine.

There are a few counts of this clonotype. The chain couples TRBV7-3 to TRBJ2-1, with D tentatively TRBD2 (5 bases). V lost 4 bases and J 3 bases, leaving 7 bases between the germline ends. Germline assignment: CDR1 SGHTA and CDR2 FQGTGA. The CDR3 runs to 13 residues. This CDR3 reads CASSYDYYNEQFF. The CDR3 nucleotides are TGTGCCAGCAGCTACGACTACTACAATGAGCAGTTCTTC.

This CDR3 reads CASSLLGMDTQYF. The CDR3 nucleotides are TGTGCCAGCAGTTTATTAGGGATGGATACGCAGTATTTT. The chain links TRBV12-3 or TRBV12-4 to TRBJ2-3; D gene ambiguous. Trimming took 2 bases from V and 6 from J, leaving 9 bases between them. CDR3 length: 13 amino acids.

V is TRBV18 and J is TRBJ2-2; D uncertain. CDR3 length: 14 amino acids. Germline V gene sequence: CDR1 KGHSH, CDR2 LQKENI. V lost 3 bases to trimming and J lost 4 bases, with 9 bases between them. CDR3 sequence (DNA): TGTGCCAGCTCACCGCCGGTCTTCACCGGGGAGCTGTTTTTT. Residues: CASSPPVFTGELFF.

This clonotype was seen a handful of times. The rearrangement uses TRBV29-1 and TRBJ2-1, with D possibly TRBD2 on 5 matching bases. The CDR3 sequence is 14 residues long. Trimming stripped 3 bases from V and 3 bases from J, with 12 bases between. Germline V lookup: CDR1 SQVTM, CDR2 ANQGSEA. In DNA, the CDR3 is TGCAGCGTTGAGGACTCCGACCTCTACAATGAGCAGTTCTTC. Residues: CSVEDSDLYNEQFF.

This clonotype turned up a few times. The CDR3 sequence: CASSLVPQVYPDTQYF. In nucleotides, the CDR3 is TGTGCCAGCAGCTTAGTTCCCCAAGTTTACCCAGATACGCAGTATTTT. This chain joins TRBV7-2 and TRBJ2-3; D not certain. This CDR3 comprises 16 residues. V dropped 1 base and J dropped 4 bases, with 15 bases sitting between them. Germline CDR1 reads SGHTA; CDR2 reads FQGNSA. Using reference TRBV7-2 and TRBJ2-3 for the parts outside the CDR3, the full variable domain is GAGVSQSPSNKVTEKGKDVELRCDPISGHTALYWYRQSLGQGLEFLIYFQGNSAPDKSGLPSDRFSAERTGGSVSTLTIQRTQQEDSAVYLCASSLVPQVYPDTQYFGPGTRLTVL.

V is TRBV4-3 and J is TRBJ2-3; D gene ambiguous. V dropped 0 bases and J dropped 6 bases, with 16 bases sitting between them. CDR3 size: 16 residues. The germline V gene has CDR1 LGHNA and CDR2 YSLEER. The CDR3 region has the DNA TGCGCCAGCAGCCAAGAGGACGTCCGGGTAGGGGATACGCAGTATTTT. Protein: CASSQEDVRVGDTQYF.

This clonotype was seen repeatedly, ten times or more. The chain has TRBV5-1 and TRBJ2-3; 11 bases align to TRBD2. The CDR3 sequence is 16 residues long. V shed 2 bases, J shed 4 bases, and the junction held 6 bases outside the gene matches. Germline V gene sequence: CDR1 SGHRS, CDR2 YFSETQ. This CDR3 is CASSLHSGRAPDTQYF. CDR3 DNA sequence: TGCGCCAGCAGCTTACATAGCGGGAGGGCCCCAGATACGCAGTATTTT.

The chain uses TRBV6-1 and TRBJ2-4; TRBD1 is a possible D gene (6 bases). Germline CDR1 reads MNHNS; CDR2 reads SASEGT. The CDR3 is made up of 16 amino acids. With 6 bases removed from V and 2 bases from J, the gap between germline ends came to 17 bases. The CDR3 coding sequence is TGTGCCAGCAGACCTCCCGGGACACAAACCAAAAACATTCAGTACTTC. Protein product: CASRPPGTQTKNIQYF.

The V and J genes are TRBV20-1 and TRBJ2-1; 15 bases fit TRBD2. Germline V CDR1 and CDR2: DFQATT, SNEGSKA (reference sequence). The CDR3 sequence is 17 residues long. V dropped 3 bases and J dropped 6; count of bases not matched to a gene: 9. The CDR3 loop is CSARGLAGGHRVNEQFF. Here the CDR3 DNA reads TGCAGTGCTAGGGGACTAGCGGGAGGACATCGCGTCAATGAGCAGTTCTTC.

This clonotype was counted only a few times. The V and J genes are TRBV20-1 and TRBJ2-7; possibly TRBD2 for D (6 bases). Trimming took 2 bases from V and 8 from J, leaving 10 bases between them. Per germline, CDR1 DFQATT and CDR2 SNEGSKA (reference sequence). The CDR3 extends over 11 amino acids. CDR3 nucleotide sequence: TGCAGTGCTAGAATACTAGCCCAGCAGTACTTC. Translating gives CSARILAQQYF.

The genes are TRBV7-2 and TRBJ2-7; TRBD1 might be the D (7 bases). Germline V gene lookup returns CDR1 SGHTA and CDR2 FQGNSA. Trimming took 2 bases from V and 3 from J, leaving 20 bases between them. This CDR3 spans 17 amino acids. CDR3 nucleotides: TGTGCCAGCAGCTTACACCTTATTGGCAGGGGGGACTACGAGCAGTACTTC. It codes for CASSLHLIGRGDYEQYF.

The chain uses TRBV5-1 and TRBJ2-7, with a tentative D call TRBD1 (6 bases). Germline V CDR1 and CDR2: SGHRS, YFSETQ. Trimming removed 0 bases from V and 6 bases from J, with 19 bases in between. This CDR3 spans 16 amino acids. CDR3 DNA sequence: TGCGCCAGCAGCTTGGATGTCGGCAGGGGTATTCCCGAGCAGTACTTC. Protein sequence: CASSLDVGRGIPEQYF.

Comment on this clonotype: Germline and junction disagree at one end, which may indicate a read error. The V gene is TRBV3-1, the J gene TRBJ2-3; D is uncertain. The CDR3 is 15 amino acids. Germline CDR1 and CDR2: LGHDT and YNNKEL (reference sequence). The chain's CDR3 is CASSKEWDSTDTQYF. As DNA, the CDR3 is TGTGCCAGCAGCAAAGAGTGGGATAGCACAGATACGCAGTATTTT.

The chain recombines TRBV7-2 with TRBJ2-1, with D possibly called TRBD1 or TRBD2 (5 bases each). The CDR3 covers 15 residues. In germline, CDR1 is SGHTA, CDR2 FQGNSA. The V end was cut by 3 bases, the J end by 0 bases, with 9 bases between. The CDR3 region has the DNA TGTGCCAGCAGCTTCGGGGCCCGCTCCTACAATGAGCAGTTCTTC. Protein: CASSFGARSYNEQFF.

Ten or more counts support this clonotype. The chain is built from TRBV7-2 and TRBJ1-1; D possibly corresponds to TRBD1 (6 bases). V shed 4 bases and J shed 1 base, with 10 bases lying between them. The CDR3 runs 14 residues. Germline assignment: CDR1 SGHTA and CDR2 FQGNSA. For the CDR3, the DNA is TGTGCCAGCAGCTGGTTGGACAGGAACACTGAAGCTTTCTTT. This codes for CASSWLDRNTEAFF.

This clonotype was counted only a few times. The V and J genes are TRBV24-1 and TRBJ2-1, with D possibly called TRBD1 or TRBD2 (5 bases each). The CDR3 extends over 14 amino acids. CDR1 and CDR2 from the germline V gene are KGHDR and SFDVKD. The V and J ends lost 3 bases and 4 bases respectively, with 9 bases between them. In DNA form, the CDR3 reads TGTGCCACCAGTGATCGGGGCCAGTACAATGAGCAGTTCTTC. Amino acids: CATSDRGQYNEQFF.

The chain carries TRBV7-2 and TRBJ2-7, with D perhaps matching TRBD1 or TRBD2 (5 bases each). V lost 4 bases and J 0 bases, leaving 13 bases between the germline ends. From germline, CDR1 is SGHTA and CDR2 FQGNSA. The CDR3 spans 15 residues. Written as DNA, the CDR3 is TGTGCCAGCAGCTCGTGGGGGACGACCTCCTACGAGCAGTACTTC. It specifies CASSSWGTTSYEQYF.

The chain is built from TRBV20-1 and TRBJ2-1; D tentatively fits TRBD1 or TRBD2 (5 bases each). This CDR3 spans 13 amino acids. V lost 0 bases and J lost 6, with 9 bases in between. Germline CDR1 and CDR2: DFQATT and SNEGSKA (reference sequence). In nucleotides, the CDR3 is TGCAGTGCTAGAGATGGGACCATCAATGAGCAGTTCTTC. As protein: CSARDGTINEQFF.

This clonotype came up a few times. The gene calls are TRBV4-3 and TRBJ2-1, with 8 nucleotides matching TRBD2. CDR1 is LGHNA and CDR2 is YSLEER in the germline V gene. The CDR3 extends over 19 amino acids. Trimming at V came to 4 bases and at J to 2 bases, leaving 16 bases not matched to a gene. This CDR3 is CASSPNALAGTLTYNEQFF. For the CDR3, the DNA is TGCGCCAGCAGCCCGAATGCGCTAGCGGGCACATTAACCTACAATGAGCAGTTCTTC.

This clonotype has ten or more counts. Here the CDR3 reads CASSLLIRQGRYNEQFF. CDR3 nucleotides: TGTGCCAGCAGTTTACTTATAAGACAGGGCAGATACAATGAGCAGTTCTTC. This chain uses TRBV27 with TRBJ2-1, with 7 positions matching TRBD1. V lost 2 bases, J lost 4 bases, and 11 bases stayed unmatched. CDR3 length equals 17 residues. CDR1 and CDR2 from the germline V gene are MNHEY and SMNVEV (reference sequence).

The chain couples TRBV6-2 or TRBV6-3 to TRBJ2-5; TRBD1 agrees at 9 bases. Germline V gene data show CDR1 as MNHEY and CDR2 as SVGEGT. The CDR3 loop spans 15 amino acids. The V segment lost 6 bases and the J segment 4 bases; nucleotides outside the gene matches: 9. The CDR3 region is CASRRRDRDGETQYF. In DNA form, the CDR3 reads TGTGCCAGCAGGCGCCGGGACAGGGATGGAGAGACCCAGTACTTC.